This TCR beta chain was sequenced for a study of regulatory T cells in long-lasting Graves disease. Time point: newly diagnosed GD, antithyroid drugs for less than 3 months. After RNA was extracted from PBMCs, the TCR library was made from it. Diagnosing Graves' disease relied on the American Thyroid Association guidelines. Libraries of TCR beta came from iRepertoire HTBI primers plus Arm-PCR of CDR3 regions. TCRdb independently ran MiXCR on the multiplex PCR reads; one entry per CDR3 protein. The sample lists under 300,000 distinct CDR3 sequences, 20% occurring once. Study-wide points: A greater number of public clonotypes (approximately 2,700) was shared by persistent patients than by new patients (around 1,000).

This clonotype was seen ten or more times. Its antigen is not known. Mismatch with germline at one junction end may stem from a read error. The CDR3 consists of 12 residues. Germline CDR1 is SGHRS and CDR2 is YFSETQ. This chain joins TRBV5-1 and TRBJ2-3; D is undetermined. Sample: peripheral blood mononuclear cells (PBMCs), taken at new diagnosis, from a patient treated with antithyroid drugs. The TCR originated in a female donor with Graves disease. DNA of the CDR3: TGTGCCAGCCGATCGGGCACAGATACGCAGTATTTT. Amino acid sequence: CASRSGTDTQYF.